The clone carrying this TCR beta chain has more than one count but fewer than ten. Trimming removed 6 bases at V and 5 bases at J, with 7 bases between. Germline V lookup: CDR1 SGHTA, CDR2 FQGNSA. The CDR3 is made up of 11 amino acids. Preparation of the TCRbeta library involved a method that used unique molecular identifiers. A single record per CDR3 protein comes from TCRdb applying MiXCR to the PCR reads. This sample carries around 580,000 distinct CDR3 sequences, about 23% of them seen once, and the ten largest clones take 12% to 15%. This sample was taken from a study of T-cell reconstitution after alpha-beta-depleted transplantation in children.

The sample consisted of PBMCs, mostly from graft donor cells, taken 360 days after TCRalphabeta/CD19-depleted stem cell transplant. This clonotype was sampled from a boy under three years old who had a stem cell transplant for acute myeloid leukemia, so the T cells may come from the graft donor. The gene calls are TRBV7-2 and TRBJ2-5; D unclear. CDR3 loop: CASSHSETQYF. The CDR3 DNA sequence: TGTGCCAGCAGTCATAGCGAGACCCAGTACTTC.